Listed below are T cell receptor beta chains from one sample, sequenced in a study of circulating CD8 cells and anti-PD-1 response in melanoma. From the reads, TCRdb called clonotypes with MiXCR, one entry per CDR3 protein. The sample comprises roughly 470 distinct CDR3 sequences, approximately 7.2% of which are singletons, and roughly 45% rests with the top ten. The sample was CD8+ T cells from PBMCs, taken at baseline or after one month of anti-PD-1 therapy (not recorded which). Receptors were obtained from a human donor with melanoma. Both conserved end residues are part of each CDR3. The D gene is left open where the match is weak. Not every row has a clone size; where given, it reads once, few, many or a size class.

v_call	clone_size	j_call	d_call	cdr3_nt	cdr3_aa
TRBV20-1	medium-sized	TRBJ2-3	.	TGCAGTGCCCTACGAGAAAGCGCGGATACGCAGTATTTT	CSALRESADTQYF
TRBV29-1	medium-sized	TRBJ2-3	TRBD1	TGCAGCGTCCCAGTGGGGGACAGGGTCGAGGATACGCAGTATTTT	CSVPVGDRVEDTQYF
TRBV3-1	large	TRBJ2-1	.	TGTGCCAGCAGCCAAGACAGGGACCCCTACAATGAGCAGTTCTTC	CASSQDRDPYNEQFF
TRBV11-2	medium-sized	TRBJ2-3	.	TGTGCCAGCAGCTTAGATTCGGGCACCCCGGTAGATACGCAGTATTTT	CASSLDSGTPVDTQYF
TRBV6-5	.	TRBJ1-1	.	TGTGCCAGCAGTTACGGGTTTGACACTGAAGCTTTCTTT	CASSYGFDTEAFF
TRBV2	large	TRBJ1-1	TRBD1	TGTGCCAGCAGTTTGTGGACAGGGGGGCAGGTTGAAGCTTTCTTT	CASSLWTGGQVEAFF
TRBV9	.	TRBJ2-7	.	TGTGCCACCAGCCCCGAGGGGGGGTACGATCAGTACTTC	CATSPEGGYDQYF
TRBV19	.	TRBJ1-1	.	TGTGCCAGTAGTATAATGAAGGGACACGGGAACACTGAAGCTTTCTTT	CASSIMKGHGNTEAFF
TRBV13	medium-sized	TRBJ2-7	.	TGTGCCAGCAGCTTCGGGTTATGGGCCTCCGAGCAGTACTTC	CASSFGLWASEQYF
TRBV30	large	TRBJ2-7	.	TGTGCCTGGAGCACAGGGTACGGCCAAAAGTACGAGCAGTACTTC	CAWSTGYGQKYEQYF
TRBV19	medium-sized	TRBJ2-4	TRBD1	TGTGCCAGTAGTTGGGACAGCGAAAACATTCAGTACTTC	CASSWDSENIQYF
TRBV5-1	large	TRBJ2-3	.	TGCGCCAGCATGAACCGGGACCCGATCGGGGGGCCGCAGTATTTT	CASMNRDPIGGPQYF
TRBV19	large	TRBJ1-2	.	TGTGCCAGTAGTTACATCGCAGGACTCATCTATGGCTACACCTTC	CASSYIAGLIYGYTF
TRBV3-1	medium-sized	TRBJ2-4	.	TGTGCCAGCAGCCAAAGCGATGGACTCAACATTCAGTACTTC	CASSQSDGLNIQYF
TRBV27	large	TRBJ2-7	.	TGTGCCAGCCGGGACAACTCCTACGAGCAGTACTTC	CASRDNSYEQYF
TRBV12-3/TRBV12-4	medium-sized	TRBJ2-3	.	TGTGCCAGCAGTCCAGAGAGCACAGATACGCAGTATTTT	CASSPESTDTQYF
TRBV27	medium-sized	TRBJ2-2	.	TGTGCCAGCAGTTTCGGGATGGGTTCCGGGGAGCTGTTTTTT	CASSFGMGSGELFF
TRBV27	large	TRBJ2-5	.	TGTGCCAGCAGTAGCAACAGGGCGTGGGAGACCCAGTACTTC	CASSSNRAWETQYF
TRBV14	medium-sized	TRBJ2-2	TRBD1	TGTGCCAGCAGACAGACCTGGACAGGGGGATCCGGGGAGCTGTTTTTT	CASRQTWTGGSGELFF
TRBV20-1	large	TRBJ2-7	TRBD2	TGCAGTGCTAGACCAGTCACTAGCGGGGTGGGCTACGAGCAGTACTTC	CSARPVTSGVGYEQYF